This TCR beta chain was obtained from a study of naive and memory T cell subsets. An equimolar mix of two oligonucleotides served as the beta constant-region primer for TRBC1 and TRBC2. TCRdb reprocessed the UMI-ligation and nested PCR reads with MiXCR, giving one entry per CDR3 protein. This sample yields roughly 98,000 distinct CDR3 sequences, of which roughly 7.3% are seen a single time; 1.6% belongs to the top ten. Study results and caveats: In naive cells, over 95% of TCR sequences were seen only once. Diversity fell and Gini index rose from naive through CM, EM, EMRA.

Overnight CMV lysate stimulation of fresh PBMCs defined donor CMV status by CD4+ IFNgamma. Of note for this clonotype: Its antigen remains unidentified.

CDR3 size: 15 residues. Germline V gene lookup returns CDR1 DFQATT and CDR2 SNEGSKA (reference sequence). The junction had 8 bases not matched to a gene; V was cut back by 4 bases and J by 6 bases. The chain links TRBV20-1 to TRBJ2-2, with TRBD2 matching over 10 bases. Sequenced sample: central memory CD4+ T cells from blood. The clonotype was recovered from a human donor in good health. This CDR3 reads CSAKYSGRKAGELFF. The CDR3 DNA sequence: TGCAGTGCTAAATATAGCGGGAGGAAGGCCGGGGAGCTGTTTTTT.